The following is a TCR beta chain sequence with its context. Its antigen is still unknown. A second PCR, run for roughly 7 to 11 cycles, used a sample-barcoded 5' primer plus a J-beta primer mix. A tag from a template-switch adaptor with 12 random nucleotides marked each cDNA molecule. Each CDR3 protein gets one entry after TCRdb re-called the 5' RACE reads with MiXCR. The table includes 1.5 million to 2 million distinct CDR3 sequences, roughly a third detected once. Trimming left V 1 base short and J 4 bases short, with 13 bases between. Germline lookup yields CDR1 SGHTA and CDR2 FQGNSA. The CDR3 covers 15 residues. Researchers report isolating at least 6.5 million PBMCs per sample. This sample was taken from a study of blood T cells in healthy people across ages. Findings and caveats of the study: Changes seen in expanded clonotypes were possibly confounded by donor CMV status left unknown.

The specimen sequenced was blood. This TCR was sampled from a young woman in good health. V gene TRBV7-2 combines with J gene TRBJ2-5; the D is unclear. The CDR3 DNA sequence: TGTGCCAGCAGCTTAGGATTTGTGACCCGAGAGACCCAGTACTTC. Its protein product is CASSLGFVTRETQYF.